These 24 T cell receptor beta chains were all obtained from the same sample, sequenced in a study of identical twins. TCRdb reanalysed the 5' RACE reads using MiXCR and keeps one entry per CDR3 protein. The top ten clones hold 0.85% to 1% of a sample with 700,000 or so distinct CDR3 sequences, over 8.5% of them seen once. This sample also belongs to another study, concerning yellow fever vaccine responses in identical twins.

The source material was PBMCs. The receptors were gathered from a young woman in good health.

This clonotype has a handful of counts. CDR3 nucleotides: TGTGCCAGCAGTTTAGGTTTCGGGGCTACCTACGAGCAGTACTTC. Encoded protein: CASSLGFGATYEQYF. The chain couples TRBV27 to TRBJ2-7; perhaps D is TRBD1 or TRBD2 (5 bases each). V shed 2 bases and J shed 2 bases, with 13 bases lying between them. The CDR3 totals 15 residues. The V gene's germline CDR1 is MNHEY and CDR2 SMNVEV (reference sequence).

This clonotype occurred a few times. V gene TRBV25-1 combines with J gene TRBJ2-3, with D hard to call. Trimming took off 3 bases at V and 7 bases at J, with 8 bases between the two ends. This CDR3 region has 12 residues. Germline V gene lookup returns CDR1 MGHDK and CDR2 SYGVNS. DNA of the CDR3: TGTGCCAGCAGTGACCTCGCTAATACGCAGTATTTT. Translating it yields CASSDLANTQYF.

This chain links TRBV20-1 with TRBJ2-5; 11 bases align to TRBD2. Germline CDR1 DFQATT, CDR2 SNEGSKA (reference sequence). This CDR3 spans 14 amino acids. V dropped 0 bases and J dropped 7; count of bases not matched to a gene: 4. CDR3 nucleotide sequence: TGCAGTGCTAGAGATAGCGGGAGGGCTATGACCCAGTACTTC. It codes for CSARDSGRAMTQYF.

This clonotype has only a few counts. The J gene is TRBJ2-7, the V gene TRBV4-3, with 7 bases identical to TRBD2. This CDR3 comprises 16 residues. Germline V gene lookup returns CDR1 LGHNA and CDR2 YSLEER. The V and J ends lost 4 bases and 0 bases, in that order; junction bases with no gene match: 9. Written as DNA, the CDR3 is TGCGCCAGCAGCCCACGGTACCCTAGCGGCTCCTACGAGCAGTACTTC. The encoded protein is CASSPRYPSGSYEQYF.

This clonotype has a handful of counts. The chain has TRBV6-5 and TRBJ1-2; D perhaps matches TRBD1 (6 bases). CDR1 is MNHEY, CDR2 SVGAGI, per germline. Trimming pared 1 base from V and 5 bases from J, leaving 11 bases between. This CDR3 contains 14 residues. The CDR3 DNA sequence: TGTGCCAGCAGTTACTACAGGGCCGATTATGGCTACACCTTC. Translated, it gives CASSYYRADYGYTF.

In its sample, this clonotype was seen a few times. V is TRBV6-2 or TRBV6-3 and J is TRBJ2-3; 7 bases match TRBD2. This CDR3 is built from 13 residues. V dropped 2 bases and J dropped 8; count of bases not matched to a gene: 4. Germline loops: CDR1 MNHEY, CDR2 SVGEGT. CDR3 region: CASSYNREGTQYF. The CDR3 nucleotides are TGTGCCAGCAGTTACAATAGGGAGGGTACGCAGTATTTT.

This clonotype was recorded at least ten times. The chain is built from TRBV7-2 and TRBJ2-2, with D unresolved. The V gene lost 5 bases and the J gene lost 7 bases, with 20 bases spanning the gap. Looked up from germline, CDR1 is SGHTA and CDR2 is FQGNSA. This CDR3 is built from 16 residues. CDR3 loop: CASSQEGGRSVGELFF. The CDR3 DNA is TGTGCCAGCAGCCAAGAAGGTGGCAGGAGCGTCGGGGAGCTGTTTTTT.

V gene TRBV6-5 combines with J gene TRBJ1-3; a possible D gene is TRBD1 (6 bases). Germline V gene lookup returns CDR1 MNHEY and CDR2 SVGAGI. The length of the CDR3 is 16 residues. With 4 bases removed from V and 8 bases from J, the gap between germline ends came to 21 bases. The DNA for the CDR3 is TGTGCCAGCAGTTCAGCGTCAGGGGCCGGTTTTGACACCATATATTTT. It yields the protein CASSSASGAGFDTIYF.

This clonotype was observed many times. This chain connects TRBV7-9 to TRBJ2-7; 10 bases are a match to TRBD1. The CDR3 covers 16 residues. Germline CDR1 is SEHNR and CDR2 is FQNEAQ (reference sequence). J was trimmed by 4 bases and V by 5 bases; bases with no gene match: 11. CDR3 in DNA: TGTGCCAGCAGCCCTAGGACAGGGGGATCCATTTACGAGCAGTACTTC. It is translated as CASSPRTGGSIYEQYF. Together with reference TRBV7-9 and TRBJ2-7, the CDR3 gives the full variable domain: DTGVSQNPRHKITKRGQNVTFRCDPISEHNRLYWYRQTLGQGPEFLTYFQNEAQLEKSRLLSDRFSAERPKGSFSTLEIQRTEQGDSAMYLCASSPRTGGSIYEQYFGPGTRLTVT.

In its sample, this clonotype was seen a few times. The V call is TRBV10-3, the J call TRBJ2-5; D uncertain. Per germline, CDR1 ENHRY and CDR2 SYGVKD. The CDR3 is 15 residues long. Trimming left V 2 bases short and J 4 bases short, with 14 bases between. This chain's CDR3 is CAISEVDPVGETQYF. The DNA of the CDR3 is TGTGCCATCAGTGAGGTGGACCCGGTTGGAGAGACCCAGTACTTC.

This clonotype was seen only a few times. This sequence joins TRBV4-3 and TRBJ2-1; D may match TRBD1 or TRBD2 (7 bases each). The germline V gene encodes CDR1 LGHNA and CDR2 YSLEER. This CDR3 is built from 17 residues. The germline V and J ends were trimmed by 0 bases and 2 bases, with 14 bases remaining between them. CDR3 loop: CASSQDGEGATYNEQFF. DNA of the CDR3: TGCGCCAGCAGCCAAGATGGGGAGGGGGCAACCTACAATGAGCAGTTCTTC.

The rearrangement uses TRBV7-2 and TRBJ1-1, with D unclear. The CDR3 runs 14 residues. Germline V gives CDR1 SGHTA, CDR2 FQGNSA. Trimming removed 1 base from V and 4 bases from J, with 10 bases in between. The CDR3 DNA follows: TGTGCCAGCAGCTTAGACGGGGTGACCACTGAAGCTTTCTTT. This codes for CASSLDGVTTEAFF. Using reference TRBV7-2 and TRBJ1-1 for the parts outside the CDR3, the full variable domain is GAGVSQSPSNKVTEKGKDVELRCDPISGHTALYWYRQSLGQGLEFLIYFQGNSAPDKSGLPSDRFSAERTGGSVSTLTIQRTQQEDSAVYLCASSLDGVTTEAFFGQGTRLTVV.

This chain links TRBV4-3 with TRBJ1-1, with D possibly matching TRBD1 (6 bases). Trimming pared 4 bases from V and 4 bases from J, leaving 10 bases between. Germline V gives CDR1 LGHNA, CDR2 YSLEER. The CDR3 extends over 13 amino acids. The CDR3 here is CASSRIQGTEAFF. The CDR3 nucleotides are TGCGCCAGCAGCCGGATACAGGGCACTGAAGCTTTCTTT.

This clonotype was observed a few times. The chain uses TRBV2 and TRBJ2-3; maybe TRBD1 (7 bases). The V end lost 1 base, the J end lost 1 base, and 18 bases lay between the germline ends. Looked up from germline, CDR1 is SNHLY and CDR2 is FYNNEI. The CDR3 contains 18 residues. CDR3 sequence (DNA): TGTGCCAGCAGTGAAGGCGGGACAGCACTATCTCGCACAGATACGCAGTATTTT. The encoded protein is CASSEGGTALSRTDTQYF.

This rearrangement joins TRBV4-3 to TRBJ2-7, with D maybe TRBD2 (5 bases). Germline CDR1 and CDR2: LGHNA and YSLEER. The CDR3 totals 14 residues. V was clipped by 0 bases and J by 3 bases, with 9 bases between them. The CDR3 region has the DNA TGCGCCAGCAGCCAAGAGAGCGGTTTCTACGAGCAGTACTTC. Encoded protein: CASSQESGFYEQYF.

This clonotype was counted between two and nine times. The gene calls are TRBV4-3 and TRBJ2-1; D is perhaps TRBD1 or TRBD2 (5 bases each). V was pared by 0 bases and J by 6 bases, with 12 bases between. Per the germline V gene, CDR1 is LGHNA and CDR2 is YSLEER. This CDR3 contains 15 residues. CDR3 sequence reads: CASSQDEGQANEQFF. The CDR3 DNA is TGCGCCAGCAGCCAAGATGAGGGGCAGGCCAATGAGCAGTTCTTC.

This clonotype has a count of ten or more. The chain combines TRBV7-9 with TRBJ2-3; 10 positions match TRBD2. This CDR3 is built from 15 residues. V lost 3 bases, J lost 1 base, and 1 base stayed unmatched. Germline lookup yields CDR1 SEHNR and CDR2 FQNEAQ (reference sequence). The CDR3 nucleotides read TGTGCCAGCAGCTTCGGGACTAGCGGCACAGATACGCAGTATTTT. Protein product: CASSFGTSGTDTQYF.

This chain links TRBV20-1 with TRBJ2-4, with TRBD2 identical over 11 bases. This CDR3 is built from 22 residues. Losses at the gene ends were 1 base for V and 0 bases for J; bases not matched to a gene: 20. Germline CDR1 DFQATT, CDR2 SNEGSKA (reference sequence). This chain's CDR3 is CSARAPGPASGGFPLAKNIQYF. CDR3 nucleotide sequence: TGCAGTGCTAGAGCCCCGGGTCCTGCTAGCGGGGGGTTTCCCCTAGCCAAAAACATTCAGTACTTC.

This clonotype was counted a few times. CDR3 sequence (DNA): TGTGCCAGCAGACAGACAGGGGCGATAAGCTCCTACGAGCAGTACTTC. Translation: CASRQTGAISSYEQYF. The chain is built from TRBV6-1 and TRBJ2-7, with 8 bases identical to TRBD1. The CDR3 is 16 amino acids. V trimming: 6 bases; J trimming: 0 bases; junction bases outside the gene matches: 10. The germline CDR1 and CDR2 sequences are MNHNS and SASEGT.

This clonotype was detected a few times. The chain uses TRBV27 and TRBJ2-7, with D perhaps TRBD1 or TRBD2 (6 bases each). The germline CDR1 and CDR2 sequences are MNHEY and SMNVEV (reference sequence). The CDR3 has 16 amino acids. V was shortened by 5 bases and J by 3 bases, with 20 bases between the two germline ends. The CDR3 spells CASSPDRTTSRYEQYF. DNA of the CDR3: TGTGCCAGCAGTCCCGACAGGACTACTAGCCGCTACGAGCAGTACTTC.

The chain employs TRBV7-9 and TRBJ1-5; 10 bases map to TRBD1. CDR3 size: 17 residues. Germline V gene lookup returns CDR1 SEHNR and CDR2 FQNEAQ (reference sequence). The trim removed 1 base at V and 2 bases at J, leaving 5 bases unmatched. The CDR3 loop reads CASSLDQTGGGNQPQHF. The CDR3 DNA sequence: TGTGCCAGCAGCTTAGATCAGACAGGGGGCGGCAATCAGCCCCAGCATTTT.

The chain couples TRBV3-1 to TRBJ2-1, with D tentatively TRBD1 (5 bases). V lost 4 bases and J 6 bases, leaving 25 bases between the germline ends. The CDR3 is made up of 18 amino acids. Germline CDR1 LGHDT, CDR2 YNNKEL (reference sequence). The CDR3 is CASSPLPSGLTVTNEQFF. The CDR3 DNA sequence: TGTGCCAGCAGCCCATTACCGTCAGGGCTGACCGTTACCAATGAGCAGTTCTTC.

This clonotype was detected only a few times. The V call is TRBV6-2 or TRBV6-3, the J call TRBJ1-5; the match to TRBD1 covers 9 bases. V lost 6 bases, J lost 3 bases, and 6 bases stayed unmatched. The CDR3 totals 15 residues. CDR1 MNHEY and CDR2 SVGEGT come from the germline V gene. The CDR3 DNA reads as TGTGCCAGCAGAGGGGACAGGGCTGCCAATCAGCCCCAGCATTTT. It yields the protein CASRGDRAANQPQHF.

This clonotype was detected ten times or more. V usage is TRBV20-1 and J usage is TRBJ1-2; D uncertain. Germline values: CDR1 DFQATT, CDR2 SNEGSKA (reference sequence). This CDR3 is built from 13 residues. Deletions cut 6 bases from V and 1 base from J, with 12 bases between. The CDR3, as DNA: TGCAGTGCCCGACCCGGACGTAACTATGGCTACACCTTC. Translated, it gives CSARPGRNYGYTF.